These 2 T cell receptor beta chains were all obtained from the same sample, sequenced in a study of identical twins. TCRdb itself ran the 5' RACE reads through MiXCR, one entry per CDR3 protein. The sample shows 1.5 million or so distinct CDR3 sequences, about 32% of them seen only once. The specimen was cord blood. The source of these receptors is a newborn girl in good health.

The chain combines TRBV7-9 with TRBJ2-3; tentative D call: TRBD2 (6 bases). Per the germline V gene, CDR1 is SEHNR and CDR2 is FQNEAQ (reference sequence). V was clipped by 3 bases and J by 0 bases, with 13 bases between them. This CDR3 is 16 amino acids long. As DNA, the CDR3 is TGTGCCAGCAGCTTGCTCTCGGGGACTAGCACAGATACGCAGTATTTT. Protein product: CASSLLSGTSTDTQYF.

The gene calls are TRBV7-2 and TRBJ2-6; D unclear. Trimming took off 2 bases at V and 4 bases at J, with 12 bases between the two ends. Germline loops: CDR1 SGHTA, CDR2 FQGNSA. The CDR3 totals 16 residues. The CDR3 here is CASSLLSGTGANVLTF. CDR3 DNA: TGTGCCAGCAGCTTATTGTCGGGTACCGGGGCCAACGTCCTGACTTTC.